This T cell receptor beta chain was documented in a study of cytomegalovirus exposure and HLA in healthy donors. Concerning this clone itself: Antigen: not known.

Study outcomes and limitations: Cytomegalovirus-associated TCR beta chains were listed, numbering approximately 150.

Amplification used 60 Vbeta primers and 13 Jbeta primers. The data were produced by immunoSEQ multiplex PCR, yet TCRdb's version contains in-frame clones alone and is incomplete. The sample holds under 95,000 clones, approximately 7.1% seen once. The sequenced sample was PBMCs. The receptor was isolated from a man aged 50-59 years in good health and CMV-seronegative.

In nucleotides, the CDR3 is TGTGCCAGCAGTGAAGAAGGAGGACCCTACAATGAGCAGTTCTTC. This gives the protein CASSEEGGPYNEQFF. The chain couples TRBV6-1 to TRBJ2-1; a possible D gene is TRBD2 (5 bases). Germline V gives CDR1 MNHNS, CDR2 SASEGT. The CDR3 consists of 15 residues. V was trimmed by 1 base and J by 2 bases, leaving 9 bases between them.